This TCR beta chain was retrieved from a study of STAT5B mutations in CD4+ large granular lymphocyte leukemia. Study conclusions and caveats: Patient CD4-sorted repertoires looked more clonal than healthy CD4+ repertoires, even without putative leukemic clones. Compared with healthy controls (2/35), patient top clones favored TRBV06 (8/27).

To note about this clone: The antigen remains undetermined.

V was shortened by 2 bases and J by 0 bases, with 13 bases between the two germline ends. This CDR3 region has 17 residues. Germline CDR1 is MDHEN and CDR2 is SYDVKM. Healthy controls were blood donor buffy coats. Sequencing used immunoSEQ multiplex PCR; TCRdb keeps in-frame clones, though not all of them. The data show roughly 23,000 clones, 78% seen once. The TCR was taken from a human donor in good health. The gene calls are TRBV28 and TRBJ2-2; perhaps TRBD1 as D (5 bases). Sequencing was performed on CD4+ T cells from blood buffy coats. DNA of the CDR3: TGTGCCAGCAGTTTAGGCAGGACATCAGCGAACACCGGGGAGCTGTTTTTT. It is translated as CASSLGRTSANTGELFF. Full variable domain (outside the CDR3, taken from reference TRBV28 and TRBJ2-2): DVKVTQSSRYLVKRTGEKVFLECVQDMDHENMFWYRQDPGLGLRLIYFSYDVKMKEKGDIPEGYSVSREKKERFSLILESASTNQTSMYLCASSLGRTSANTGELFFGEGSRLTVL.